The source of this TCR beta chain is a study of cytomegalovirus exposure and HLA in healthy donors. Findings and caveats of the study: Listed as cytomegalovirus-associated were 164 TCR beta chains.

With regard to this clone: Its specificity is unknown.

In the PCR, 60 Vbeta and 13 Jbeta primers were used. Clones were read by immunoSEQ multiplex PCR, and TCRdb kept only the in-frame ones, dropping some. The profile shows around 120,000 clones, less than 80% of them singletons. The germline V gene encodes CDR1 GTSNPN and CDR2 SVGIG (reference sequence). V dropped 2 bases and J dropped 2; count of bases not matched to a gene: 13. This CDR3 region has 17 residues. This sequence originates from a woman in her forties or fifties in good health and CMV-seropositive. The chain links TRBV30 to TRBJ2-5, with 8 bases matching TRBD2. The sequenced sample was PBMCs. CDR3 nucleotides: TGTGCCTGGAGTACCGAATGGGGGACTAGTGCACAAGAGACCCAGTACTTC. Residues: CAWSTEWGTSAQETQYF.